This TCR beta chain was sequenced in a study of CD8+ T cells in alopecia areata. As for the study in general: Administration of oral tofacitinib to treated patients was at 5 to 10 mg twice daily. Points from the study as a whole: Normal scalp had lower clonality than lesional scalp, with alopecia totalis/universalis lesions showing this most strongly. It was less clear whether patients shared TCRs than it was in mice, possibly because of HLA.

The CDR3 extends over 14 amino acids. The ends were cut back, 0 bases at V and 0 bases at J, with 9 bases in the middle. The germline gives CDR1 SQVTM, CDR2 ANQGSEA. cDNA reverse transcribed from extracted RNA served as the sequencing template. TCRdb's table, derived via immunoSEQ multiplex PCR, lists solely in-frame clones and lacks some. The sample has over 50,000 clones, under 55% seen once. PBMCs yielded sorted CD4+ and CD8+ T cells. A word on this clone: Its antigen remains unidentified.

V and J are TRBV29-1 and TRBJ2-7; no clear D gene. The specimen comprised CD8+ T cells sorted from blood, sampled at week 0. The receptor was derived from a human donor with alopecia areata. CDR3 region: CSVEDLGDSYEQYF. The DNA for the CDR3 is TGCAGCGTTGAAGATCTGGGTGACTCCTACGAGCAGTACTTC.